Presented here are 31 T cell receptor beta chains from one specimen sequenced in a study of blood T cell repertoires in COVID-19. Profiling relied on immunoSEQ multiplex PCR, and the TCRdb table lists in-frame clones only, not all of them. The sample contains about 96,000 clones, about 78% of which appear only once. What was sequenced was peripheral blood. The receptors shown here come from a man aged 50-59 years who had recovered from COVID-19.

CDR3 amino acids: CASSARGQPGEETQYF. In DNA form, the CDR3 reads TGTGCCAGCAGCGCGCGGGGACAGCCAGGGGAAGAGACCCAGTACTTC. The chain has TRBV9 and TRBJ2-5; D possibly corresponds to TRBD1 (7 bases). The CDR3 is 16 residues long. Trimming took off 3 bases at V and 3 bases at J, with 18 bases between the two ends. CDR1 is SGDLS and CDR2 is YYNGEE in the germline V gene.

The CDR3 DNA reads as TGTGCCAGCAGCCAAGGACTAGCGGGAGGTGCCGAGCAGTACTTC. Translated, it gives CASSQGLAGGAEQYF. This chain joins TRBV14 and TRBJ2-7; 13 nucleotides agree with TRBD2. The CDR3 is 15 residues long. CDR1 is SGHDN and CDR2 is FVKESK in the germline V gene. Germline trimming cut 1 base from V and 6 bases from J; bases unmatched to any gene: 3.

In DNA form, the CDR3 reads TGTGCCAGCAGGGGACTAGCGGGGACACAAGAGACCCAGTACTTC. Its protein product is CASRGLAGTQETQYF. The chain recombines TRBV27 with TRBJ2-5; TRBD2 matches 13 bases. The germline V gene has CDR1 MNHEY and CDR2 SMNVEV (reference sequence). This CDR3 is 15 amino acids long. With V trimmed by 6 bases and J by 2 bases, 3 bases remained unmatched.

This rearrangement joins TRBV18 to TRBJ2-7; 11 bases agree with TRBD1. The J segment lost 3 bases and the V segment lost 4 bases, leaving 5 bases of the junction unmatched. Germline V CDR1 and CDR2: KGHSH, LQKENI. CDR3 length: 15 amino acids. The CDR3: CASSQPGQGDYEQYF. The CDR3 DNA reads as TGTGCCAGCTCACAACCGGGACAGGGGGACTACGAGCAGTACTTC.

The CDR3, as DNA: TGCGCCAGCAGCTTGGCGGGACAGGCGGCCACCGGGGAGCTGTTTTTT. Residues: CASSLAGQAATGELFF. The chain uses TRBV5-1 and TRBJ2-2; TRBD1 matches 8 bases. The CDR3 extends over 16 amino acids. Germline CDR1 SGHRS, CDR2 YFSETQ. The ends lost 0 bases at V and 4 bases at J; junction bases unmatched: 5.

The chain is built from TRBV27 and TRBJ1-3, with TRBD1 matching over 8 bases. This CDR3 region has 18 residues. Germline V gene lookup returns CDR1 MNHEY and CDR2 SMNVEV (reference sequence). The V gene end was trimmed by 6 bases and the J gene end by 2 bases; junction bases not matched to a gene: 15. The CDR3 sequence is CASSPKSGDRGPGNTIYF. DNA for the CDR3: TGTGCCAGCAGCCCTAAGTCGGGTGACAGGGGTCCTGGAAACACCATATATTTT.

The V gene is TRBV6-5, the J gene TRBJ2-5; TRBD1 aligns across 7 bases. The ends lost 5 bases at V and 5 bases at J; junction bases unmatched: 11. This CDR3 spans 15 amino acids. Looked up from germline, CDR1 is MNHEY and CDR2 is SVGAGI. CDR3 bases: TGTGCCAGCAGTAGCCGGTACAGGGGTTCCGAGACCCAGTACTTC. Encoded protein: CASSSRYRGSETQYF.

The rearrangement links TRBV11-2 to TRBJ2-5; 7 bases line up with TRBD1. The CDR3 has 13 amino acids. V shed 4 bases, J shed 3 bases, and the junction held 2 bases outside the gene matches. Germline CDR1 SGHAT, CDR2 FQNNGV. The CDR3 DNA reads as TGTGCCAGCAGCTGGGGACAGAAAGAGACCCAGTACTTC. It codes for CASSWGQKETQYF.

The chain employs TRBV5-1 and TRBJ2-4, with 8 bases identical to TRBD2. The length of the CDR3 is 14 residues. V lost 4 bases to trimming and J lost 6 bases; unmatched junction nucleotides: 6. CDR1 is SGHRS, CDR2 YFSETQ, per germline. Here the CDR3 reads CASSPTSGGNIQYF. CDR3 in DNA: TGCGCCAGCAGCCCAACTAGCGGCGGAAACATTCAGTACTTC.

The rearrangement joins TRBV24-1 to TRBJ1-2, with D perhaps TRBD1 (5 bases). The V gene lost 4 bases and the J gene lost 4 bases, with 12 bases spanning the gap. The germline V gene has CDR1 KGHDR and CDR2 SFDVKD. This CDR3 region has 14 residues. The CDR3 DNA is TGTGCCACCAGTGACCACACAGGATTCTATGGCTACACCTTC. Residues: CATSDHTGFYGYTF.

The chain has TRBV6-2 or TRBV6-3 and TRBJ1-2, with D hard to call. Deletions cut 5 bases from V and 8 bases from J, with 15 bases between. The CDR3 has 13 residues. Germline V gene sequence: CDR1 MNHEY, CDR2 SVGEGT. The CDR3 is CASSDAGFEGYTF. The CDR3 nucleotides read TGTGCCAGCAGTGACGCAGGATTTGAGGGCTACACCTTC.

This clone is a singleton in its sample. The DNA of the CDR3 is TGTGCCAGCAGCTCTCAGGGGCCCCTTAACTATGGCTACACCTTC. Amino acids: CASSSQGPLNYGYTF. The chain uses TRBV7-9 and TRBJ1-2; D might be TRBD1 (6 bases). The CDR3 runs 15 residues. Trimming left V 4 bases short and J 1 base short, with 13 bases between. In germline, CDR1 is SEHNR, CDR2 FQNEAQ (reference sequence).

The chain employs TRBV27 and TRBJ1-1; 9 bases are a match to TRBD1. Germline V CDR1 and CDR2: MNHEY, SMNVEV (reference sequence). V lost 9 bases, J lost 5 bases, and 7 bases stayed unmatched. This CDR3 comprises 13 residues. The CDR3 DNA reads TGTGCCAGTACAGGGGGCGCGTGGACTGAAGCTTTCTTT. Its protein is CASTGGAWTEAFF.

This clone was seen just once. The CDR3 reads CASRLGGASPLHF. CDR3 nucleotides: TGTGCCAGCCGCCTAGGGGGCGCATCACCCCTCCACTTT. The genes are TRBV12-3 or TRBV12-4 and TRBJ1-6; TRBD1 matches 7 bases. The CDR3 length is 13 residues. Trimming at V came to 8 bases and at J to 10 bases, leaving 8 bases not matched to a gene.

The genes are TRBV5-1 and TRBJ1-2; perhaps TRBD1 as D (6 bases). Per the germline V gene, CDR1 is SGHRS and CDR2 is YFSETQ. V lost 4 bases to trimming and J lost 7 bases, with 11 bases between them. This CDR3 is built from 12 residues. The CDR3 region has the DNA TGCGCCAGCAGCCTGGGCAGGGGTGGCTACACCTTC. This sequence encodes CASSLGRGGYTF.

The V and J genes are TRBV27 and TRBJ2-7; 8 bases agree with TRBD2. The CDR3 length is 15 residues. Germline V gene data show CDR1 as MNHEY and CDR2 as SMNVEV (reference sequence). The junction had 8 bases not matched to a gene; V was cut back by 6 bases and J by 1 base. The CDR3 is CASSWGLGKSYEQYF. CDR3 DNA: TGTGCCAGCAGCTGGGGACTAGGCAAATCCTACGAGCAGTACTTC.

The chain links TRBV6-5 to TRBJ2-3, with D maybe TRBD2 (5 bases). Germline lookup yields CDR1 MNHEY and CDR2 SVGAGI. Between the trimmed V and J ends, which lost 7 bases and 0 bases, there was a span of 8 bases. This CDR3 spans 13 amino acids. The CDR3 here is CASTPGSTDTQYF. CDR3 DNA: TGTGCCAGCACCCCGGGAAGCACAGATACGCAGTATTTT.

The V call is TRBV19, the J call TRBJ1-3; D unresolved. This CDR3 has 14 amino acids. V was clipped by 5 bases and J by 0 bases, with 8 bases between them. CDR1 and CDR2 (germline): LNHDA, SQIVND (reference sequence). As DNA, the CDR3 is TGTGCCAGTAGTGCCATGAGCTCTGGAAACACCATATATTTT. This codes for CASSAMSSGNTIYF.

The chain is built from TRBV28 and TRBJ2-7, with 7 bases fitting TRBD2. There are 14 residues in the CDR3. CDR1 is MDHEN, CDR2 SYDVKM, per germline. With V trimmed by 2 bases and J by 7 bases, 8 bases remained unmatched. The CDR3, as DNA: TGTGCCAGCAGTTTACCCCCCGGGGGGAGAGAGCAGTACTTC. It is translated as CASSLPPGGREQYF.

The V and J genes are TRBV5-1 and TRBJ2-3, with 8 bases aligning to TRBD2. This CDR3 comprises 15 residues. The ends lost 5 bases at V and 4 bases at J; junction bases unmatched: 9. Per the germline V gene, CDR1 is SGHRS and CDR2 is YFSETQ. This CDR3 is CASSDSGAVADTQYF. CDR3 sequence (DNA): TGCGCCAGCAGTGATAGCGGGGCAGTGGCAGATACGCAGTATTTT.

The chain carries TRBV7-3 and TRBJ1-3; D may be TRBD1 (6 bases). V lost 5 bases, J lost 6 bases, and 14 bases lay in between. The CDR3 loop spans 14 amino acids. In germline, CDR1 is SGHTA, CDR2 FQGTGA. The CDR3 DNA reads TGTGCCAGCAGCCTACAGGGCCGGTCAAACACCATATATTTT. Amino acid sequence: CASSLQGRSNTIYF.

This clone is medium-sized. CDR3 residues: CASSYGTSDTDTQYF. Here the CDR3 DNA reads TGTGCCAGCAGTTACGGGACTAGCGACACAGATACGCAGTATTTT. This chain connects TRBV6-5 to TRBJ2-3; 10 bases are shared with TRBD2. The CDR3 consists of 15 residues. Germline V gene data show CDR1 as MNHEY and CDR2 as SVGAGI. V shed 2 bases and J 2 bases; nucleotides not matched to a gene: 1.

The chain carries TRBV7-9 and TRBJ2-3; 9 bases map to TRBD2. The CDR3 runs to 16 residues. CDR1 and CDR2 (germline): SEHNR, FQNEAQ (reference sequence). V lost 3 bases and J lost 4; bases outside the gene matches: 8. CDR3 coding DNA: TGTGCCAGCAGCTTGGTTGAGCGGGGGGCATCAGATACGCAGTATTTT. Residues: CASSLVERGASDTQYF.

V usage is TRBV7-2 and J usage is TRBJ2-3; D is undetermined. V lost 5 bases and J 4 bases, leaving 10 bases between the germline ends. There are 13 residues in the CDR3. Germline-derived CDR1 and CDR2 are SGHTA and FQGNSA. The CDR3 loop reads CASSPRPSDTQYF. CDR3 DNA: TGTGCCAGCAGCCCGAGGCCGTCAGATACGCAGTATTTT.

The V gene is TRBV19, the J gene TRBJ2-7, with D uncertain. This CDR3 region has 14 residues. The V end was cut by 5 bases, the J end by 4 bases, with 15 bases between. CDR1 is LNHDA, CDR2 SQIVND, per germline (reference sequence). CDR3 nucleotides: TGTGCCAGTAGTGAAACCAGGTTGGCTTACGAGCAGTACTTC. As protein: CASSETRLAYEQYF.

CDR3 sequence reads: CASSLGTGASGELFF. DNA for the CDR3: TGTGCCAGCAGCTTGGGGACAGGGGCTAGCGGGGAGCTGTTTTTT. The chain links TRBV7-3 to TRBJ2-2; 10 bases are shared with TRBD1. This CDR3 has 15 amino acids. CDR1 is SGHTA, CDR2 FQGTGA, per germline. V dropped 3 bases and J dropped 7; count of bases not matched to a gene: 5.

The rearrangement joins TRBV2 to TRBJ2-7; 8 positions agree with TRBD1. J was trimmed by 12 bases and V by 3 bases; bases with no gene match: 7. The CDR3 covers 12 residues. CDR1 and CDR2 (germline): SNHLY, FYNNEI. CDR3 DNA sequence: TGTGCCAGCAGTGAGCCAGGGGGCGCGATGTACTTC. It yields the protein CASSEPGGAMYF.

This CDR3 is CASALAGGAGTQYF. In nucleotides, the CDR3 is TGTGCCAGCGCTCTAGCGGGAGGAGCGGGGACCCAGTACTTC. V and J are TRBV7-2 and TRBJ2-5, with TRBD2 identical over 11 bases. Germline CDR1 reads SGHTA; CDR2 reads FQGNSA. Trimming removed 8 bases from V and 7 bases from J; junction bases left unmatched: 9. The CDR3 extends over 14 amino acids.

Here the CDR3 DNA reads TGTGCCAGCGGACCGGGACAAAGGGGGGAGACCCAGTACTTC. Translating it yields CASGPGQRGETQYF. The V call is TRBV6-5, the J call TRBJ2-5; D is possibly TRBD1 (6 bases). V was cut by 8 bases and J by 5 bases, with 18 bases left in between. The CDR3 has 14 amino acids. Germline CDR1 MNHEY, CDR2 SVGAGI.

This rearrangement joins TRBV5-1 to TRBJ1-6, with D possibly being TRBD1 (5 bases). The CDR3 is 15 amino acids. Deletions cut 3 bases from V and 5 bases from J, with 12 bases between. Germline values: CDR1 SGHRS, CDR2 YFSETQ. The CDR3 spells CASSSRSRDNSPLHF. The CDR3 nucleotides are TGCGCCAGCAGCTCCCGGTCCAGGGATAATTCACCCCTCCACTTT. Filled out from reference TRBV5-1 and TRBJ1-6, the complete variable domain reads KAGVTQTPRYLIKTRGQQVTLSCSPISGHRSVSWYQQTPGQGLQFLFEYFSETQRNKGNFPGRFSGRQFSNSRSEMNVSTLELGDSALYLCASSSRSRDNSPLHFGNGTRLTVT.

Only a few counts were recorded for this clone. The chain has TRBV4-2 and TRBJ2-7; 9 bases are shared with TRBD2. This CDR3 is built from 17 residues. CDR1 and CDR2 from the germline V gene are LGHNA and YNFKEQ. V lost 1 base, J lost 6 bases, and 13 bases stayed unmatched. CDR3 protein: CASSQGRAGGRVGEQYF. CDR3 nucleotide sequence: TGTGCCAGCAGCCAAGGACGAGCGGGAGGTCGGGTAGGCGAGCAGTACTTC.